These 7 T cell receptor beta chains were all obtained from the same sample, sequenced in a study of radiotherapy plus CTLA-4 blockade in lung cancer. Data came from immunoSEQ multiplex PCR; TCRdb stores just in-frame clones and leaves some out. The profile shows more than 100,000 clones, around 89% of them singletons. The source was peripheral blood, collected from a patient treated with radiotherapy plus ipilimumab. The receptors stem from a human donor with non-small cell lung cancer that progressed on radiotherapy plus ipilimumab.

DNA of the CDR3: TGTGCCAGCAGGCCGGTAGGGAGGAACACTGAAGCTTTCTTT. It encodes CASRPVGRNTEAFF. The V call is TRBV6-5, the J call TRBJ1-1; D unresolved. V lost 6 bases and J 1 base, leaving 12 bases between the germline ends. The CDR3 contains 14 residues. Per germline, CDR1 MNHEY and CDR2 SVGAGI.

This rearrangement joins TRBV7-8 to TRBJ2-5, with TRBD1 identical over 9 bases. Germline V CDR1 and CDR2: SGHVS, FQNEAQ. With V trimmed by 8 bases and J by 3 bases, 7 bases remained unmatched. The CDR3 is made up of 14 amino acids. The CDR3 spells CASGQTGGEETQYF. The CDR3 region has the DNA TGTGCCAGCGGACAAACAGGGGGCGAAGAGACCCAGTACTTC. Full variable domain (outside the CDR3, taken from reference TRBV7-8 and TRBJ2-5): GAGVSQSPRYKVAKRGQDVALRCDPISGHVSLFWYQQALGQGPEFLTYFQNEAQLDKSGLPSDRFFAERPEGSVSTLKIQRTQQEDSAVYLCASGQTGGEETQYFGPGTRLLVL.

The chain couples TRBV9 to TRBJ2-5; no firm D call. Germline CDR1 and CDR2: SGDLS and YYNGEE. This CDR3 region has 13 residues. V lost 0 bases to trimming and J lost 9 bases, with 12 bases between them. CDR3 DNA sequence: TGTGCCAGCAGCGTAGGGCCCACGGTGTCCCAGTACTTC. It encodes CASSVGPTVSQYF.

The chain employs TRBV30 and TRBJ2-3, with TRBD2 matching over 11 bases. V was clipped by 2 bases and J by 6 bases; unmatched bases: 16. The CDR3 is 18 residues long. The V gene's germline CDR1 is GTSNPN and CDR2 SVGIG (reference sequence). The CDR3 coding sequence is TGTGCCTGGAGTAAACTAGCGGGAGCTTCTCTGTACAGGGATACGCAGTATTTT. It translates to CAWSKLAGASLYRDTQYF.

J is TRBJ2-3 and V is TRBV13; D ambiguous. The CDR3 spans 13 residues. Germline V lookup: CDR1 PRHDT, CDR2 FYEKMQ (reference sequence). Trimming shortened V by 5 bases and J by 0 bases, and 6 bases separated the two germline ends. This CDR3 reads CASSLLSTDTQYF. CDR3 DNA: TGTGCCAGCAGCCTTTTGAGCACAGATACGCAGTATTTT. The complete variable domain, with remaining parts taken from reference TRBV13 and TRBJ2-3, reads AAGVIQSPRHLIKEKRETATLKCYPIPRHDTVYWYQQGPGQDPQFLISFYEKMQSDKGSIPDRFSAQQFSDYHSELNMSSLELGDSALYFCASSLLSTDTQYFGPGTRLTVL.

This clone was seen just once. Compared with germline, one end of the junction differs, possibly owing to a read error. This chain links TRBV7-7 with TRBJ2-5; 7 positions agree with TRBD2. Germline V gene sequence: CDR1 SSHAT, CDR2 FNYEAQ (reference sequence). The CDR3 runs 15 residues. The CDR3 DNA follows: TGTGCTAGCAGCTTCTCGGCTAGCGGCCGGGAGACCCAGTACTTC. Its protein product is CASSFSASGRETQYF. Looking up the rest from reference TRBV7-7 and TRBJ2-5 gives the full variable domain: GAGVSQSPRYKVTKRGQDVTLRCDPISSHATLYWYQQALGQGPEFLTYFNYEAQPDKSGLPSDRFSAERPEGSISTLTIQRTEQRDSAMYRCASSFSASGRETQYFGPGTRLLVL.

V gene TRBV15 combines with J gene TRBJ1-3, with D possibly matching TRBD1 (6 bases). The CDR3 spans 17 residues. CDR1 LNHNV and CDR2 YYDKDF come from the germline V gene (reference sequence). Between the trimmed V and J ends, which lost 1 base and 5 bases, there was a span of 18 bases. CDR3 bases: TGTGCCACCAGCAGAGCCCCCTCCCGAGGACAGCGAAACACCATATATTTT. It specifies CATSRAPSRGQRNTIYF.